The 28 T cell receptor beta chains below all came from one sample that was sequenced in a study of blood T cell repertoires in COVID-19 (TCRdb year 2020). Library preparation employed the immunoSEQ multiplex PCR assay. TCRdb stores this immuneACCESS table with in-frame sequences only. Part of the clones is absent; in the studies checked, under half of the shortfall reflects unresolved V genes, and no reason is known for the rest. The sample table holds more than 150,000 clones, of which over 70% were seen once. The ten largest clones add up to around 15% of the sample. Sequencing used PBMCs or T cells enriched from blood (not recorded which). The source of these receptors is a man aged 60 to 75 who had been exposed to COVID-19.

The chain joins TRBV6-2 or TRBV6-3 to TRBJ2-2; 11 nucleotides match TRBD2. The V gene's germline CDR1 is MNHEY and CDR2 SVGEGT. There are 17 residues in the CDR3. V lost 4 bases to trimming and J lost 6 bases; unmatched junction nucleotides: 10. The CDR3: CASSFVAGGPVSGELFF. The DNA of the CDR3 is TGTGCCAGCAGTTTTGTAGCGGGAGGGCCTGTGTCCGGGGAGCTGTTTTTT.

The chain's CDR3 is CASKLGALGEQYF. The DNA of the CDR3 is TGTGCCAGCAAGCTAGGGGCGCTTGGCGAGCAGTACTTC. The rearrangement joins TRBV25-1 to TRBJ2-7; weak D call: TRBD1 (5 bases). This CDR3 is 13 amino acids long. Trimming stripped 7 bases from V and 6 bases from J, with 16 bases between. The germline gives CDR1 MGHDK, CDR2 SYGVNS.

The rearrangement joins TRBV2 to TRBJ2-1; 10 nucleotides line up with TRBD2. This CDR3 has 19 residues. Germline assignment: CDR1 SNHLY and CDR2 FYNNEI. V lost 4 bases, J lost 5 bases, and 17 bases stayed unmatched. The CDR3, as DNA: TGTGCCAGCAGTGCATATGGAGCTAGCGGGGGACCCCGAGACAATGAGCAGTTCTTC. It specifies CASSAYGASGGPRDNEQFF.

This sequence joins TRBV10-3 and TRBJ1-1; D not certain. The CDR3 is 11 amino acids. In germline, CDR1 is ENHRY, CDR2 SYGVKD. V was cut by 3 bases and J by 10 bases, with 9 bases left in between. CDR3 amino acids: CAISEAVTAFF. CDR3 DNA: TGTGCCATCAGTGAAGCGGTGACAGCTTTCTTT.

The chain carries TRBV12-3 or TRBV12-4 and TRBJ1-6; 8 positions match TRBD1. The J segment lost 8 bases and the V segment lost 7 bases, leaving 1 base of the junction unmatched. The CDR3 is made up of 12 amino acids. CDR3 coding DNA: TGTGCCAGCAAACAGGGGGATTCACCCCTCCACTTT. Translated: CASKQGDSPLHF.

This clone has only one observation. The V and J genes are TRBV5-6 and TRBJ2-6; 7 positions match TRBD1. This CDR3 has 17 amino acids. Germline assignment: CDR1 SGHDT and CDR2 YYEEEE. After removal of 0 bases from V and 0 bases from J, the junction contained 3 bases not matched to a gene. The CDR3 spells CASSLGTGRSGANVLTF. The CDR3 nucleotides are TGTGCCAGCAGCTTGGGGACAGGCCGCTCTGGGGCCAACGTCCTGACTTTC.

The chain links TRBV9 to TRBJ2-7; 7 bases align to TRBD2. The CDR3 loop spans 12 amino acids. Per the germline V gene, CDR1 is SGDLS and CDR2 is YYNGEE. Losses at the gene ends were 3 bases for V and 6 bases for J; bases not matched to a gene: 3. CDR3 sequence (DNA): TGTGCCAGCAGCGGGCTAGCGGCCGAGCAGTACTTC. Its protein product is CASSGLAAEQYF. Full variable domain (missing parts from reference TRBV9 and TRBJ2-7): DSGVTQTPKHLITATGQRVTLRCSPRSGDLSVYWYQQSLDQGLQFLIQYYNGEERAKGNILERFSAQQFPDLHSELNLSSLELGDSALYFCASSGLAAEQYFGPGTRLTVT.

V and J are TRBV5-4 and TRBJ2-2; 10 bases fit TRBD2. With 0 bases clipped from V and 7 bases from J, the junction kept 3 bases outside the gene matches. This CDR3 has 15 amino acids. The germline gives CDR1 SGHNT, CDR2 YYREEE (reference sequence). The CDR3: CASSLALAGYGELFF. The CDR3 DNA follows: TGTGCCAGCAGCTTGGCACTAGCGGGATACGGGGAGCTGTTTTTT.

This clone has only one observation. The V and J genes are TRBV30 and TRBJ2-1, with 9 bases fitting TRBD2. CDR1 is GTSNPN, CDR2 SVGIG, per germline (reference sequence). This CDR3 has 16 residues. V lost 0 bases, J lost 0 bases, and 3 bases stayed unmatched. This chain's CDR3 is CAWSVLAGSSYNEQFF. As DNA, the CDR3 is TGTGCCTGGAGTGTACTAGCGGGTTCCTCCTACAATGAGCAGTTCTTC.

The CDR3 here is CATSDLKQGAEIANTGELFF. CDR3 nucleotides: TGTGCCACCAGTGATCTTAAACAGGGGGCGGAAATAGCGAACACCGGGGAGCTGTTTTTT. The V gene is TRBV24-1, the J gene TRBJ2-2, with 9 bases lining up with TRBD1. The junction had 13 bases not matched to a gene; V was cut back by 3 bases and J by 0 bases. Germline loops: CDR1 KGHDR, CDR2 SFDVKD. The CDR3 is 20 residues long.

The chain recombines TRBV11-2 with TRBJ2-1; TRBD2 is a possible D gene (5 bases). CDR3 size: 13 residues. Germline V gene lookup returns CDR1 SGHAT and CDR2 FQNNGV. The V end was cut by 3 bases, the J end by 9 bases, with 12 bases between. CDR3 residues: CASSFHPGFEQFF. The CDR3 nucleotides are TGTGCCAGCAGCTTTCACCCGGGGTTTGAGCAGTTCTTC.

This clone was detected a few times. The V and J genes are TRBV5-1 and TRBJ2-2; tentative D call: TRBD1 (6 bases). The CDR3 runs to 15 residues. V was clipped by 1 base and J by 1 base, with 8 bases between them. CDR1 and CDR2 (germline): SGHRS, YFSETQ. The CDR3 bases are TGCGCCAGCAGCTTGACAGGGTTGAACACCGGGGAGCTGTTTTTT. Protein: CASSLTGLNTGELFF. Complete variable domain (other parts from reference TRBV5-1 and TRBJ2-2): KAGVTQTPRYLIKTRGQQVTLSCSPISGHRSVSWYQQTPGQGLQFLFEYFSETQRNKGNFPGRFSGRQFSNSRSEMNVSTLELGDSALYLCASSLTGLNTGELFFGEGSRLTVL.

The CDR3: CASSLGRGLKYGYTF. The CDR3 DNA reads TGTGCCAGCAGCTTGGGCAGGGGGCTGAAGTATGGCTACACCTTC. V and J are TRBV5-8 and TRBJ1-2; the match to TRBD1 covers 8 bases. The germline CDR1 and CDR2 sequences are SGHTS and YDEGEE. V was pared by 0 bases and J by 5 bases, with 6 bases of the junction left unmatched. This CDR3 region has 15 residues.

This clone was counted a few times. V gene TRBV5-4 combines with J gene TRBJ2-7, with 14 bases aligning to TRBD2. CDR1 and CDR2 (germline): SGHNT, YYREEE (reference sequence). This CDR3 has 15 residues. V shed 4 bases, J shed 3 bases, and the junction held 3 bases outside the gene matches. CDR3 DNA: TGTGCCAGCAGCACTGGGACTAGCGGGAGCTACGAGCAGTACTTC. Translated, it gives CASSTGTSGSYEQYF.

This clone appeared once. In DNA form, the CDR3 reads TGTGCCAGCTCATCGACAGGGGGCTCGTCGTCTGGGGCCAACGTCCTGACTTTC. It translates to CASSSTGGSSSGANVLTF. V gene TRBV18 combines with J gene TRBJ2-6; 10 bases are a match to TRBD1. The CDR3 consists of 18 residues. V dropped 5 bases and J dropped 1; count of bases not matched to a gene: 8. Germline V gene data show CDR1 as KGHSH and CDR2 as LQKENI.

The chain links TRBV24-1 to TRBJ1-2; 9 bases are a match to TRBD1. J was trimmed by 5 bases and V by 9 bases; bases with no gene match: 15. This CDR3 has 16 residues. CDR1 is KGHDR, CDR2 SFDVKD, per germline. As DNA, the CDR3 is TGTGCCACCGGGCCCCCACACAGGGGGCGGCGGTATGGCTACACCTTC. Translating gives CATGPPHRGRRYGYTF.

The rearrangement uses TRBV15 and TRBJ2-7, with 9 bases aligning to TRBD2. CDR3 length: 15 amino acids. J gave up 2 bases and V 5 bases, and 7 bases lay outside the gene matches. Germline V lookup: CDR1 LNHNV, CDR2 YYDKDF (reference sequence). CDR3 nucleotide sequence: TGTGCCACCAGCCAAGGACTAGCGCAGACCTACGAGCAGTACTTC. Protein sequence: CATSQGLAQTYEQYF.

This clone turned up a few times. The V gene is TRBV25-1, the J gene TRBJ1-2, with D possibly matching TRBD1 (6 bases). CDR3 length: 16 residues. Germline CDR1 reads MGHDK; CDR2 reads SYGVNS. V gave up 6 bases and J gave up 2 bases, with 19 bases separating them. DNA of the CDR3: TGTGCCAGCAGCCCCCGGGAGGTTAGGGGGAACTATGGCTACACCTTC. Amino acid sequence: CASSPREVRGNYGYTF.

The rearrangement uses TRBV5-1 and TRBJ2-1; D is possibly TRBD2 (6 bases). This CDR3 contains 13 residues. Looked up from germline, CDR1 is SGHRS and CDR2 is YFSETQ. Trimming took off 0 bases at V and 9 bases at J, with 10 bases between the two ends. DNA for the CDR3: TGCGCCAGCAGCTTGGTCGGGAGAGCTGAGCAGTTCTTC. This sequence encodes CASSLVGRAEQFF. The whole variable domain, remainder taken from reference TRBV5-1 and TRBJ2-1, is KAGVTQTPRYLIKTRGQQVTLSCSPISGHRSVSWYQQTPGQGLQFLFEYFSETQRNKGNFPGRFSGRQFSNSRSEMNVSTLELGDSALYLCASSLVGRAEQFFGPGTRLTVL.

The rearrangement links TRBV18 to TRBJ1-1, with 7 bases lining up with TRBD1. This CDR3 spans 22 amino acids. Germline CDR1 and CDR2: KGHSH and LQKENI. The V gene end was trimmed by 3 bases and the J gene end by 0 bases; junction bases not matched to a gene: 25. The CDR3 bases are TGTGCCAGCTCACCCGCCTCGCCGACAGGGAGCGCCTTCGTCGGGATGAACACTGAAGCTTTCTTT. This encodes CASSPASPTGSAFVGMNTEAFF.

V is TRBV29-1 and J is TRBJ1-4; possible D gene TRBD1, 5 bases. Germline V CDR1 and CDR2: SQVTM, ANQGSEA. V lost 7 bases, J lost 5 bases, and 17 bases lay in between. This CDR3 is 14 amino acids long. In DNA form, the CDR3 reads TGCAGCGCCGGGGGAAGGCTGCGCAATGAAAAACTGTTTTTT. This codes for CSAGGRLRNEKLFF.

This chain links TRBV6-5 with TRBJ1-4; 8 bases are shared with TRBD1. V lost 0 bases to trimming and J lost 10 bases; unmatched junction nucleotides: 7. Germline CDR1 is MNHEY and CDR2 is SVGAGI. The CDR3 is 15 residues long. The CDR3 nucleotides are TGTGCCAGCAGTTACTCCGGGACAGGATTGACAAAACTGTTTTTT. It yields the protein CASSYSGTGLTKLFF.

The chain carries TRBV19 and TRBJ1-2; D uncertain. Germline CDR1 is LNHDA and CDR2 is SQIVND (reference sequence). V was pared by 3 bases and J by 1 base, with 12 bases between. This CDR3 region has 15 residues. The CDR3 is CASSISRQNNYGYTF. The CDR3 DNA follows: TGTGCCAGTAGTATTTCGCGACAAAATAACTATGGCTACACCTTC.

This clone was counted once. The CDR3 region has the DNA TGTGCCAGCAGCCCCGCCGGGACACAACCCTACAATGAGCAGTTCTTC. As protein: CASSPAGTQPYNEQFF. The chain employs TRBV13 and TRBJ2-1, with D maybe TRBD1 (6 bases). Germline CDR1 is PRHDT and CDR2 is FYEKMQ (reference sequence). Trimming removed 5 bases at V and 2 bases at J, with 16 bases between. The CDR3 length is 16 residues.

The J gene is TRBJ2-7, the V gene TRBV6-5; maybe TRBD2 (6 bases). CDR3 length: 11 amino acids. Trimming removed 4 bases at V and 6 bases at J, with 7 bases between. Germline lookup yields CDR1 MNHEY and CDR2 SVGAGI. The CDR3 is CASSSGAEQYF. CDR3 coding DNA: TGTGCCAGCAGTTCGGGAGCCGAGCAGTACTTC.

The chain links TRBV10-3 to TRBJ1-2; 7 nucleotides line up with TRBD1. The CDR3 is 16 residues long. The junction had 4 bases not matched to a gene; V was cut back by 0 bases and J by 0 bases. Germline V gene data show CDR1 as ENHRY and CDR2 as SYGVKD. CDR3 in amino acids: CAISESGTATNYGYTF. The CDR3 coding sequence is TGTGCCATCAGTGAGTCGGGGACAGCGACTAACTATGGCTACACCTTC.

The rearrangement joins TRBV10-1 to TRBJ1-1; 10 positions match TRBD1. Trimming at V came to 8 bases and at J to 1 base, leaving 1 base not matched to a gene. CDR3 length equals 13 residues. Germline V CDR1 and CDR2: WNHNN, SYGVQD (reference sequence). The CDR3 nucleotides read TGCGCCAGCTGGGACAGGGGGAACACTGAAGCTTTCTTT. The encoded protein is CASWDRGNTEAFF.

The V and J genes are TRBV6-2 or TRBV6-3 and TRBJ2-7, with TRBD2 as a possible D gene (5 bases). The CDR3 is 13 amino acids. V lost 5 bases and J 5 bases, leaving 13 bases between the germline ends. The germline gives CDR1 MNHEY, CDR2 SVGEGT. The CDR3 sequence is CASSPTEVNEQYF. CDR3 coding DNA: TGTGCCAGCAGTCCGACGGAGGTCAACGAGCAGTACTTC.